A selection of T cell receptor beta chains follows, all from one sample in a study of T cell repertoires in cytomegalovirus infection. TCRdb analysed the reads with MiXCR anew, one entry per CDR3 protein. The table lists about 24,000 distinct CDR3 sequences, approximately 24% of them singletons, with roughly nine tenths in the top ten. No antigen has been assigned to these receptors. The sample consisted of CD8+ T cells from cultured PBMCs, taken from culture after CMV antigen stimulation. These receptors were obtained from a human donor in good health (CMV status not recorded). Some clones in this sample may be carry-over from other donors' samples. The CDR3 runs from the conserved cysteine through the conserved F or W. The order of the fields is V gene, J gene, D gene, clone size, CDR3 DNA, CDR3 protein. D genes are given only for firm matches. Size values are once, few and many counts, or a class for expanded clones, and some rows have none.

TRBV7-3	TRBJ2-1	TRBD2	many	TGTGCCAGCAGCTTAGCTAGCGGGGGTTTCTACAATGAGCAGTTCTTC	CASSLASGGFYNEQFF
TRBV28	TRBJ2-7	TRBD2	many	TGTGCCAGCAGTTTAGAATATCTAGCGGGGGACTACGAGCAGTACTTC	CASSLEYLAGDYEQYF
TRBV11-2	TRBJ1-2	-	few	TGTGCCAGCAGCCCCGGGCAGGACTATGGCTACACCTTC	CASSPGQDYGYTF
TRBV28	TRBJ2-4	-	few	TGTGCCAGCAGCGCAAAAAGGACGGAGATAGCCAAAAACATTCAGTACTTC	CASSAKRTEIAKNIQYF
TRBV6-5	TRBJ2-7	-	-	TGTGCCAGCAGTTACTTGTCCCAGGACAGCTACGAGCAGTACTTC	CASSYLSQDSYEQYF
TRBV6-8	TRBJ2-5	TRBD2	few	TGTGCCAGCAGTCCGGCCCAGCGGGGGACCCAGTACTTC	CASSPAQRGTQYF
TRBV7-6	TRBJ2-5	-	many	TGTGCCAGCAGCTCCCGACGAGTTAAAAAAGAGACCCAGTACTTC	CASSSRRVKKETQYF
TRBV4-1	TRBJ1-1	TRBD1	-	TGCGCCAGCAGCCAAGTTTACGACAGGGCGACTGAAGCTTTCTTT	CASSQVYDRATEAFF
TRBV6-5	TRBJ2-5	TRBD1	many	TGTGCCAGCAGTTACGGGACAGGGGGGACCCAGTACTTC	CASSYGTGGTQYF
TRBV6-1	TRBJ1-3	-	few	TGTGCCAGCAGTGAAGTCGGCTCTGGAAACACCATATATTTT	CASSEVGSGNTIYF
TRBV19	TRBJ1-1	-	few	TGTGCCAGTAGTATATTGACTAGGGCTAACACTGAAGCTTTCTTT	CASSILTRANTEAFF
TRBV20-1	TRBJ1-1	TRBD1	-	TGCAGTGCTGGAAGACAGGGGGCCCTCTTTTCTACGACTGAAGCTTTCTTT	CSAGRQGALFSTTEAFF
TRBV7-9	TRBJ2-1	-	few	TGTGCCAGCAGCTTAGTCGGGGTTAGCTCCTACAATGAGCAGTTCTTC	CASSLVGVSSYNEQFF
TRBV19	TRBJ2-7	-	few	TGTGCCAGTAGTATCTTCGAGGGGAACGAGCAGTACTTC	CASSIFEGNEQYF
TRBV27	TRBJ2-2	TRBD2	few	TGTGCCAGCAGGGGGGGGGGTTCGGCCGGGGAGCTGTTTTTT	CASRGGGSAGELFF
TRBV7-3	TRBJ2-7	-	-	TGTGCCAGCAGCTTAACGCAGGGTCCCCCCTACGAGCAGTACTTC	CASSLTQGPPYEQYF
TRBV11-3	TRBJ2-1	-	many	TGTGCCAGCAGCTTAGTAAACAGATTGGATGAGCAGTTCTTC	CASSLVNRLDEQFF
TRBV14	TRBJ2-5	TRBD1	few	TGTGCCAGCAGCCAAGTATCCAGGGGGCTTCTTCTAGAGACCCAGTACTTC	CASSQVSRGLLLETQYF
TRBV20-1	TRBJ2-7	TRBD1	few	TGCAGTGCTGAAACCGGGACAGGGGGTCTCGAGCAGTACTTC	CSAETGTGGLEQYF
TRBV20-1	TRBJ2-3	-	-	TGCAGTGCTACGGTCGGACCGACAGATACGCAGTATTTT	CSATVGPTDTQYF
TRBV6-2/TRBV6-3	TRBJ2-5	-	-	TGTGCCAGCAGTTACTTCGAGGAGGGGAGTCAAGAGACCCAGTACTTC	CASSYFEEGSQETQYF
TRBV4-1	TRBJ2-1	-	-	TGCGCCAGCAGCCAAGGCCTCAATGAGCAGTTCTTC	CASSQGLNEQFF
TRBV6-1	TRBJ1-3	-	many	TGTGCCAGCAGTGACTGGACTACTGGAAACACCATATATTTT	CASSDWTTGNTIYF
TRBV5-1	TRBJ1-2	-	-	TGCGCCAGCAGCAGGGGGTACGATGGCTACACCTTC	CASSRGYDGYTF
TRBV19	TRBJ2-2	TRBD1	-	TGTGCCAGTAGTTACAGGACAGGCCACGTAATCGGGGAGCTGTTTTTT	CASSYRTGHVIGELFF
TRBV10-3	TRBJ2-3	-	-	TGTGCCATCAGTGAGGGGAGGGGGCGGCCCACAGATACGCAGTATTTT	CAISEGRGRPTDTQYF
TRBV5-4	TRBJ2-7	-	-	TGTGCCAGCAGCTTGAACACAGGTGGGGGTAACTACGAGCAGTACTTC	CASSLNTGGGNYEQYF
TRBV20-1	TRBJ2-2	-	-	TGCAGTGCTCCTGGGGGGGGCCTGAACACCGGGGAGCTGTTTTTT	CSAPGGGLNTGELFF
TRBV12-3/TRBV12-4	TRBJ1-1	TRBD1	-	TGTGCCAGCAGCTTACAGGGGGCTCGTACTGAAGCTTTCTTT	CASSLQGARTEAFF
TRBV10-3	TRBJ2-7	-	few	TGTGCCATCAGTGAGGCTGGAGAGTACGAGCAGTACTTC	CAISEAGEYEQYF
TRBV6-5	TRBJ2-1	TRBD1	-	TGTGCCAGCCAAGGGACAGTCTACAATGAGCAGTTCTTC	CASQGTVYNEQFF
TRBV20-1	TRBJ1-1	-	-	TGCAGTGCTATCTCAGGGTGGACTGAAGCTTTCTTT	CSAISGWTEAFF
TRBV7-8	TRBJ1-5	-	many	TGTGCCAGCAGCTACCTCACAGGGTACAATCAGCCCCAGCATTTT	CASSYLTGYNQPQHF
TRBV11-2	TRBJ2-1	TRBD2	few	TGTGCCAGCAGCTCGCTGGGGGGGAGCGGGGGGCGCTACAATGAGCAGTTCTTC	CASSSLGGSGGRYNEQFF
TRBV7-9	TRBJ2-3	-	-	TGTGCCAGCAGCTTAGAAACGGAAGTGCGCACAGATACGCAGTATTTT	CASSLETEVRTDTQYF
TRBV9	TRBJ2-5	-	few	TGTGCCAGCAGCGTAGCCGGGGCGACTACTGAGACCCAGTACTTC	CASSVAGATTETQYF
TRBV7-2	TRBJ2-2	TRBD2	few	TGTGCCAGCAGTCCCGAGCTAGCGGGGGGACCTCGTGGCACCGGGGAGCTGTTTTTT	CASSPELAGGPRGTGELFF
TRBV12-3/TRBV12-4	TRBJ1-1	-	few	TGTGCCAGCAGTTTAAGGGGCGGAGAGGACACTGAAGCTTTCTTT	CASSLRGGEDTEAFF
TRBV6-6	TRBJ2-7	TRBD2	few	TGTGCCAGCACCGACGGGAGGGTCTACGAGCAGTACTTC	CASTDGRVYEQYF
TRBV6-5	TRBJ1-2	-	-	TGTGCCAGCAGAGGACGCGCCGGGGCTAACTATGGCTACACCTTC	CASRGRAGANYGYTF
TRBV7-2	TRBJ2-3	TRBD2	many	TGTGCCAGCAGCCGTAGGCGGGGGTTTAGCACAGATACGCAGTATTTT	CASSRRRGFSTDTQYF
TRBV7-9	TRBJ2-1	-	many	TGTGCCAGCAGCGGCAGGGGCGGACAGAGCTCCTACAATGAGCAGTTCTTC	CASSGRGGQSSYNEQFF
TRBV6-2/TRBV6-3	TRBJ2-3	TRBD1	-	TGTGCCATCCGGGGGACAGGGGGAGATACGCAGTATTTT	CAIRGTGGDTQYF
TRBV7-2	TRBJ2-7	TRBD1	many	TGTGCCAGCAGGATGACAGGGGGCCAGAGCTCCTACGAGCAGTACTTC	CASRMTGGQSSYEQYF